This is a list of T cell receptor beta chains from one sample in a study of T cells after yellow fever vaccination. TCRdb passed the 5' RACE reads through MiXCR, listing each CDR3 protein once. The sample contains 620,000 or so distinct CDR3 sequences, approximately 13% of which appear only once. Sequenced here: PBMCs, sampled on the day of the yellow fever booster vaccination. These receptors originate from a man aged 25-40 years who received the YFV17D yellow fever vaccine. Each CDR3 is given with its conserved first and last residue.

v_gene: TRBV6-1
len: 15
CDR3aa: CASRRLAGEGYEQYF

v_gene: TRBV20-1
len: 11
CDR3aa: CSASAQETQYF

v_gene: TRBV27
len: 18
CDR3aa: CASSPGTGRSRVAGELFF

v_gene: TRBV30
len: 14
CDR3aa: CAWCPGQGYNEQFF

v_gene: TRBV18
len: 13
CDR3aa: CASSPSGDQPQHF

v_gene: TRBV20-1
len: 12
CDR3aa: CSAPNYYNEQFF

v_gene: TRBV6-2/TRBV6-3
len: 14
CDR3aa: CASGRERDSYEQYF

v_gene: TRBV28
len: 12
CDR3aa: CASNVGTRGQYF

v_gene: TRBV4-3
len: 16
CDR3aa: CASSSELTSGKYEQYF

v_gene: TRBV5-1
len: 12
CDR3aa: CASKGVSAEAFF

v_gene: TRBV7-2
len: 15
CDR3aa: CASSLSGSGTSEQYF

v_gene: TRBV20-1
len: 11
CDR3aa: CSAGWTHEQYF

v_gene: TRBV20-1
len: 13
CDR3aa: CSAQGDYNSPLHF

v_gene: TRBV7-9
len: 13
CDR3aa: CASSFDGGETQYF

v_gene: TRBV27
len: 14
CDR3aa: CASSSGLYTETQYF

v_gene: TRBV5-4
len: 12
CDR3aa: CASSSPSGEQFF

v_gene: TRBV12-3/TRBV12-4
len: 14
CDR3aa: CASSPLAGVDTQYF

v_gene: TRBV7-2
len: 16
CDR3aa: CASSLSPRNGAETQYF

v_gene: TRBV20-1
len: 12
CDR3aa: CSARHRRETQYF

v_gene: TRBV27
len: 14
CDR3aa: CASSPHGGYNEQFF

v_gene: TRBV15
len: 16
CDR3aa: CATSRPSMGGLGKQYF

v_gene: TRBV4-2
len: 15
CDR3aa: CASSTGLAGGYEQFF